The source of this T cell receptor (beta chain) is a study of T cells after yellow fever vaccination. Overall study: Low-cell-number fractions underwent preparation using SMART-Seq v4 Ultra Low Input. General study findings and limits: Post-booster repertoires again held most primary-vaccination clones (about 96% CD4, 80% to 90% CD8). From the bulk population, abundant clonotypes could contaminate and appear within FACS-sorted repertoires.

Losses at the gene ends were 6 bases for V and 8 bases for J; bases not matched to a gene: 7. This CDR3 has 15 residues. Ten or more counts support this clonotype. The target antigen is unknown. TCRdb ran MiXCR on the 5' RACE reads and lists one entry per CDR3 protein. Seen here are 170,000 or so distinct CDR3 sequences, 5.5% to 7.5% observed once, and the top ten hold roughly 3%. This receptor was obtained from a man between 18 and 29 years old who received the YFV17D yellow fever vaccine. This chain joins TRBV12-3 or TRBV12-4 and TRBJ2-1, with 13 bases identical to TRBD2. Sequences were derived from CD4+ T cells sorted from PBMCs, sampled on the day of the first yellow fever vaccination. DNA for the CDR3: TGTGCCAGCAGCTTAACGGGACTAGCGGGGTATGAGCAGTTCTTC. Encoded protein: CASSLTGLAGYEQFF.